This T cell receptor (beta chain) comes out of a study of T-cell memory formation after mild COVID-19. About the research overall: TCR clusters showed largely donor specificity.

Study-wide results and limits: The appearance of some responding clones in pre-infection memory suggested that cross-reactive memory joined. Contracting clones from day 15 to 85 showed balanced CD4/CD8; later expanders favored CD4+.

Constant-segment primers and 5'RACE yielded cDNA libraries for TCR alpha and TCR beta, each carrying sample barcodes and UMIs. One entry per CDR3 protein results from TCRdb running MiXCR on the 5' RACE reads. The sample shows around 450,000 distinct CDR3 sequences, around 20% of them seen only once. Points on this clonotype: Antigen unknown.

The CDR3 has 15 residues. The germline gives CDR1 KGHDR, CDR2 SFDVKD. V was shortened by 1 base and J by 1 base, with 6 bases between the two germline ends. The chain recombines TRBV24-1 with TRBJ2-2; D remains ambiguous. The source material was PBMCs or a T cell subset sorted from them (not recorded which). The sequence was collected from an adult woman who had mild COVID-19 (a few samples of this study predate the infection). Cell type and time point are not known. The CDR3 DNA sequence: TGTGCCACCAGTGATTTCGAAGGGAACACCGGGGAGCTGTTTTTT. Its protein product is CATSDFEGNTGELFF.